The clone carrying this T cell receptor (beta chain) occurred many times. Its antigen is unidentified. This sample stems from a study of T-cell reconstitution after alpha-beta-depleted transplantation in children. General study points: Surviving recipient T cells and thymic progenitors underlay high day-60 TCRbeta diversity in some patients. One year after transplant, T-cell counts and diversity came mostly from newly produced T cells. Several hundred expanded graft clones reportedly gave rise to the alpha-beta T cells present about two months after transplant.

For TCRbeta, the library was prepared with unique molecular identifiers. TCRdb reanalysed the PCR reads using MiXCR and keeps one entry per CDR3 protein. Here the sample spans approximately 79,000 distinct CDR3 sequences, roughly 20% being singletons. Germline CDR1 is SGHRS and CDR2 is YFSETQ. The CDR3 is made up of 15 amino acids. After removal of 2 bases from V and 4 bases from J, the junction contained 5 bases not matched to a gene. The chain joins TRBV5-1 to TRBJ2-7; TRBD2 matches at 11 bases. Sequencing was performed on PBMCs, mostly from graft donor cells, taken 360 days after TCRalphabeta/CD19-depleted stem cell transplant. This TCR was recovered from a male patient between 2 and 10 years old who had a stem cell transplant for acute lymphoblastic leukemia, so the T cells may come from the graft donor. Here the CDR3 DNA reads TGCGCCAGCAGCTTAGTTGGACTAGCGGGTTACGAGCAGTACTTC. This translates into CASSLVGLAGYEQYF.